The T cell receptor beta chain under discussion was sequenced for a study of T cell changes during pregnancy in multiple sclerosis. TCRdb keeps only in-frame clones here, not all; method: immunoSEQ multiplex PCR. The data hold about 44,000 clones, with about 89% observed a single time. The sequence derives from a female donor with multiple sclerosis, enrolled in a pregnancy study. Sequencing used CD4+ T cells from peripheral blood mononuclear cells, obtained after pregnancy.

CDR3 bases: TGCGCCAGCAGTTCGACAGGCTACGAGCAGTACTTC. It yields the protein CASSSTGYEQYF. V and J are TRBV5-1 and TRBJ2-7; TRBD1 might be the D (6 bases). The CDR3 is made up of 12 amino acids. V lost 5 bases, J lost 3 bases, and 9 bases lay in between. Germline CDR1 is SGHRS and CDR2 is YFSETQ.